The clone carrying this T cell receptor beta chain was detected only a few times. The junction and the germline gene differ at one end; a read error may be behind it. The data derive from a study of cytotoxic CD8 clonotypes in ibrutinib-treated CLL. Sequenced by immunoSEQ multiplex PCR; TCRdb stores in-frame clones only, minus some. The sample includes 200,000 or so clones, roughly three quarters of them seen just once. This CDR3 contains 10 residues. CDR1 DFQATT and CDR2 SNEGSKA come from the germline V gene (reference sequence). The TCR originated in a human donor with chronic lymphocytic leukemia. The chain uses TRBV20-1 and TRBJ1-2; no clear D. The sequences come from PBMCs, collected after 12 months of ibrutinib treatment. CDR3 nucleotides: TGCAGTGCTAAGCCCCAAGATCAGGCCTTC. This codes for CSAKPQDQAF.